This T cell receptor (beta chain) was captured in a study of cytomegalovirus exposure and HLA in healthy donors. After removal of 5 bases from V and 4 bases from J, the junction contained 5 bases not matched to a gene. Germline CDR1 and CDR2: SNHLY and FYNNEI. The CDR3 sequence is 13 residues long. A multiplex PCR was run with 60 Vbeta primers and 13 Jbeta primers. Sequencing used immunoSEQ multiplex PCR; TCRdb keeps in-frame clones, though not all of them. The sample holds fewer than 85,000 clones, 65% to 75% seen once. This sequence joins TRBV2 and TRBJ2-7; 7 nucleotides align to TRBD2. The sequence derives from a man aged 35 to 55 in good health and CMV-seropositive. The sample consisted of PBMCs. In DNA, the CDR3 is TGTGCCAGCAGTCAATCTAGCGGTTACGAGCAGTACTTC. Its translation is CASSQSSGYEQYF.